This TCR beta chain was recorded in a study of tumor-infiltrating lymphocytes in oesophageal squamous cell carcinoma. CDR1 MNHNS and CDR2 SASEGT come from the germline V gene. The CDR3 length is 13 residues. Deletions cut 4 bases from V and 7 bases from J, with 14 bases between. From the PCR reads, TCRdb called clonotypes with MiXCR, one entry per CDR3 protein. The sample lists some 15,000 distinct CDR3 sequences; approximately 43% were seen once. This clonotype appeared many times. A much larger clone lies a single base off, so this may be a read error. The rearrangement uses TRBV6-1 and TRBJ2-7; no clear D gene. This receptor was taken from a female donor with esophageal squamous cell carcinoma. The material sequenced was blood. The CDR3 sequence is CASSGSRTNEQYF. The CDR3 DNA follows: TGTGCCAGCAGTGGGTCTCGGACCAATGAGCAGTACTTC.